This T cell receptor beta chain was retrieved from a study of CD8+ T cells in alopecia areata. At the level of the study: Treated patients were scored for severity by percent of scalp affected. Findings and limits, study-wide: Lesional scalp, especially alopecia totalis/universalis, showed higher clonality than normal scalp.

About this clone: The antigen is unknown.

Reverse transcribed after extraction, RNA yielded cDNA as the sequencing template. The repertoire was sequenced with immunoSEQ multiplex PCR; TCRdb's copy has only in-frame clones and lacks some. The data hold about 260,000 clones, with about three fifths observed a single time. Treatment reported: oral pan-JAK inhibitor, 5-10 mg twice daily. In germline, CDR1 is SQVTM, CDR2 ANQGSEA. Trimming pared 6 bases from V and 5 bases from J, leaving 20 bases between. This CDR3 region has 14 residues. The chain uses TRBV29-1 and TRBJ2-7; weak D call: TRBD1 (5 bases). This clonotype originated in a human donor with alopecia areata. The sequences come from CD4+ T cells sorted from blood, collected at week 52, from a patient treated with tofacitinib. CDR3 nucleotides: TGCAGCGTGCGAACCGCAGGGTGGGTTAACGAGCAGTACTTC. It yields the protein CSVRTAGWVNEQYF.